The next 9 T cell receptor beta chains were all read from a single sample in a study of blood T cell repertoires in COVID-19. The table came from immunoSEQ multiplex PCR; TCRdb's copy has only in-frame clones and leaves some out. The sample lists approximately 240,000 clones; approximately 80% were seen once. Sequencing used peripheral blood. The receptors shown here come from an elderly woman with active or convalescent COVID-19.

The CDR3 sequence: CASSQTGGTYNEQFF. DNA for the CDR3: TGTGCCAGCAGCCAGACAGGGGGCACCTACAATGAGCAGTTCTTC. This sequence joins TRBV3-1 (or the pseudogene TRBV3-2) and TRBJ2-1, with 10 bases identical to TRBD1. CDR1 and CDR2 (germline): LGHDT, YNNKEL (reference sequence). The trim removed 3 bases at V and 2 bases at J, leaving 1 base unmatched. The CDR3 is 15 residues long.

This clone was seen a handful of times. This chain connects TRBV4-2 to TRBJ1-5; the match to TRBD1 covers 9 bases. The trim removed 4 bases at V and 7 bases at J, leaving 5 bases unmatched. The CDR3 is made up of 14 amino acids. Germline assignment: CDR1 LGHNA and CDR2 YNFKEQ. The chain's CDR3 is CASSPRTGEQPQHF. The CDR3 DNA reads TGTGCCAGCAGCCCACGGACAGGGGAACAGCCCCAGCATTTT.

The rearrangement links TRBV30 to TRBJ1-3; 7 bases are shared with TRBD1. This CDR3 spans 14 amino acids. V was clipped by 7 bases and J by 0 bases; unmatched bases: 6. Germline CDR1 is GTSNPN and CDR2 is SVGIG (reference sequence). The CDR3: CASSRDSSGNTIYF. DNA for the CDR3: TGTGCCTCCTCCCGGGACAGCTCTGGAAACACCATATATTTT.

The rearrangement joins TRBV19 to TRBJ1-1; a possible D gene is TRBD1 (5 bases). This CDR3 contains 14 residues. Per the germline V gene, CDR1 is LNHDA and CDR2 is SQIVND (reference sequence). V lost 7 bases and J 5 bases, leaving 17 bases between the germline ends. CDR3 in DNA: TGTGCCAGTACCAGCCGGGGGGGATGGACTGAAGCTTTCTTT. Amino acids: CASTSRGGWTEAFF.

The V gene is TRBV5-6, the J gene TRBJ2-7; 8 positions agree with TRBD2. The CDR3 runs to 14 residues. V lost 3 bases to trimming and J lost 3 bases; unmatched junction nucleotides: 5. Germline V gene data show CDR1 as SGHDT and CDR2 as YYEEEE. DNA for the CDR3: TGTGCCAGCAGCTGGACTAGCTTTGTCTACGAGCAGTACTTC. It yields the protein CASSWTSFVYEQYF.

This clone appeared a few times. The CDR3 sequence is CASSESIRATSGEQYF. Here the CDR3 DNA reads TGTGCCAGCAGTGAATCAATTCGGGCGACTAGCGGCGAGCAGTACTTC. The J gene is TRBJ2-7, the V gene TRBV6-1, with 9 positions matching TRBD2. CDR3 size: 16 residues. The ends lost 2 bases at V and 6 bases at J; junction bases unmatched: 11. The germline V gene encodes CDR1 MNHNS and CDR2 SASEGT.

The chain links TRBV25-1 to TRBJ1-6; D uncertain. This CDR3 is built from 13 residues. V was trimmed by 6 bases and J by 7 bases, leaving 10 bases between them. In germline, CDR1 is MGHDK, CDR2 SYGVNS. The CDR3 DNA is TGTGCCAGCAGCGACTCGGGGAATTCACCCCTCCACTTT. Translation: CASSDSGNSPLHF.

The rearrangement links TRBV19 to TRBJ1-5, with a possible D match to TRBD1 (6 bases). CDR1 and CDR2 (germline): LNHDA, SQIVND (reference sequence). The CDR3 is 15 residues long. V dropped 5 bases and J dropped 0 bases, with 11 bases sitting between them. The CDR3 sequence: CASSRRDNSNQPQHF. CDR3 nucleotides: TGTGCCAGTAGTCGTCGGGACAATAGCAATCAGCCCCAGCATTTT.

V gene TRBV7-9 combines with J gene TRBJ2-5, with a weak D call TRBD1 (6 bases). CDR3 length: 14 amino acids. Per germline, CDR1 SEHNR and CDR2 FQNEAQ (reference sequence). With 2 bases removed from V and 2 bases from J, the gap between germline ends came to 9 bases. The CDR3 DNA reads as TGTGCCAGCAGCTTATCGGGACAACAAGAGACCCAGTACTTC. It codes for CASSLSGQQETQYF.